Included here is one TCR beta chain sequence, with context. The CDR3 is 13 residues long. The germline CDR1 and CDR2 sequences are LGHNA and YNFKEQ. Trimming took off 6 bases at V and 0 bases at J, with 8 bases between the two ends. This sample was included in a study of blood T cell repertoires in COVID-19. As processed by the authors: Cell counts per sample came from amplifying reference gene primers. The data were produced by immunoSEQ multiplex PCR, yet TCRdb's version contains in-frame clones alone and is incomplete. That table furnishes V, J and clone size, whereas the DNA furnished D and trimming. The sample shows about 200,000 clones, 85% to 90% of them seen only once.

The rearrangement links TRBV4-2 to TRBJ1-1; D is possibly TRBD1 (5 bases). The sequenced material came from peripheral blood. This sequence originates from an elderly man with acute or convalescent COVID-19. In DNA form, the CDR3 reads TGTGCCAGCAGGCAGGGAATGAACACTGAAGCTTTCTTT. This gives the protein CASRQGMNTEAFF.